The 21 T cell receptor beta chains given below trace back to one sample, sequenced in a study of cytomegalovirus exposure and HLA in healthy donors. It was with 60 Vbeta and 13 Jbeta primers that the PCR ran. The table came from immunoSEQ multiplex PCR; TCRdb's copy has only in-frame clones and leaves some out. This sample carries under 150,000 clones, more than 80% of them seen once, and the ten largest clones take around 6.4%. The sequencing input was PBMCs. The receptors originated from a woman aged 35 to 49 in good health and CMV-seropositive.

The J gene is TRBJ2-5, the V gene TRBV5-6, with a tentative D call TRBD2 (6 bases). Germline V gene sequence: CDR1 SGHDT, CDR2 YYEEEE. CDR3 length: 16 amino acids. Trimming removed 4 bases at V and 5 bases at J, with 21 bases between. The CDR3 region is CASSKIGGVLGETQYF. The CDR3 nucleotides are TGTGCCAGCAGCAAAATCGGCGGGGTCCTGGGGGAGACCCAGTACTTC.

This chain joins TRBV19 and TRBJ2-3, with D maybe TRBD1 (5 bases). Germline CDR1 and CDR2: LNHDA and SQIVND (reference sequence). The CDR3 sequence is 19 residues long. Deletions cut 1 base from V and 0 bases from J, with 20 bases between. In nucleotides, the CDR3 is TGTGCCAGTAGTATAGGTTTACAGGCCACCAGCTCTAGCACAGATACGCAGTATTTT. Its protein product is CASSIGLQATSSSTDTQYF.

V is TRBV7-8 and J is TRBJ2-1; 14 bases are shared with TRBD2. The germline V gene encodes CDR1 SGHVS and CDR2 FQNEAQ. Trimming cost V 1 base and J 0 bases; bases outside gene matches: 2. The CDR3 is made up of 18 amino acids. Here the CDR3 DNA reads TGTGCCAGCAGCTTAGGACTAGCGGGGGGGAACTCCTACAATGAGCAGTTCTTC. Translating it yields CASSLGLAGGNSYNEQFF.

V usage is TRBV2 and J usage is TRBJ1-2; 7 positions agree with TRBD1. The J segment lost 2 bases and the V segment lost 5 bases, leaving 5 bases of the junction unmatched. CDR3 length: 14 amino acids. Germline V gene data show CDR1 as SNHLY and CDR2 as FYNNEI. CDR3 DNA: TGTGCCAGCAGTCACAGGGACAGCAACTATGGCTACACCTTC. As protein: CASSHRDSNYGYTF.

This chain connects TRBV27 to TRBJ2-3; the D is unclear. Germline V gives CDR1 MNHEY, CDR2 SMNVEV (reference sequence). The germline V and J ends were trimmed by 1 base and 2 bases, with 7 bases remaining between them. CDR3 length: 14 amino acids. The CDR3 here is CASSLFRDTDTQYF. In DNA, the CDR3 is TGTGCCAGCAGTTTATTTAGAGACACAGATACGCAGTATTTT.

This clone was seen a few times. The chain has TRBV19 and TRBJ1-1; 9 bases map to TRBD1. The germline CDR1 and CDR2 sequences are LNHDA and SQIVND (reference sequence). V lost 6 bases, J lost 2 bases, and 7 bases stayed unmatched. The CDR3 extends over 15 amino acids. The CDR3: CASRPLQGANTEAFF. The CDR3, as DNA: TGTGCCAGTAGACCCCTACAGGGGGCTAACACTGAAGCTTTCTTT.

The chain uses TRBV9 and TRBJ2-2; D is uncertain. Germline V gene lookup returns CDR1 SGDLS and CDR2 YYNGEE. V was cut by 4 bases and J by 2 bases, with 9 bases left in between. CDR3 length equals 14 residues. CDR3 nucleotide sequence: TGTGCCAGCAGCCCCCTAAGAAACACCGGGGAGCTGTTTTTT. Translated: CASSPLRNTGELFF.

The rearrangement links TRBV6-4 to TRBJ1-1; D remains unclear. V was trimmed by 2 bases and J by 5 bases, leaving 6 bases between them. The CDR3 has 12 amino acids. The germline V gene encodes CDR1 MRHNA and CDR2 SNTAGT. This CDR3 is CASSDLGTEAFF. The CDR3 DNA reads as TGTGCCAGCAGTGACCTCGGGACTGAAGCTTTCTTT.

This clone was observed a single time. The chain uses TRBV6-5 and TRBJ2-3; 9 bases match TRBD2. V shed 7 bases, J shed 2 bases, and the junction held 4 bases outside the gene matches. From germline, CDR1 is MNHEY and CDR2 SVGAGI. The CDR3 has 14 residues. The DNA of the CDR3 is TGTGCCAGCACTCTAGCGGGGCACACAGATACGCAGTATTTT. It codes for CASTLAGHTDTQYF.

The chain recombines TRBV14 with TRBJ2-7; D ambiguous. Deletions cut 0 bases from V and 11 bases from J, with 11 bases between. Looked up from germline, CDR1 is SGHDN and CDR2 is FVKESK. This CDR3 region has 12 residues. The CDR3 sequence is CASSQDRRFKYF. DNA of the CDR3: TGTGCCAGCAGCCAAGATCGGCGGTTTAAGTACTTC.

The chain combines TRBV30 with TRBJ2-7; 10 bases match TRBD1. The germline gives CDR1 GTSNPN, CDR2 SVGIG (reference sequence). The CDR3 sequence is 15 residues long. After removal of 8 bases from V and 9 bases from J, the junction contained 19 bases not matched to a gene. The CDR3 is CAGLQQPGQGLGQYF. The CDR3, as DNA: TGTGCCGGGTTACAACAACCGGGACAGGGGTTGGGGCAGTACTTC.

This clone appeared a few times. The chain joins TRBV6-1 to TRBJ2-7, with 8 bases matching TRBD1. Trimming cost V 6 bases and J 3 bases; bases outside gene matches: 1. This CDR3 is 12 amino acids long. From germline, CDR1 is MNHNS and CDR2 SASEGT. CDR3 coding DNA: TGTGCCAGCAGGGACAGGGTCTACGAGCAGTACTTC. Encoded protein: CASRDRVYEQYF.

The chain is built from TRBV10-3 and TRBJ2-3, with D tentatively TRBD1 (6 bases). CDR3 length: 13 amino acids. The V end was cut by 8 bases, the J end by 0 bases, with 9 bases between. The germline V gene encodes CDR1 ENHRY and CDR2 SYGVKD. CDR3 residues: CAIQGFSTDTQYF. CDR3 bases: TGTGCCATCCAGGGGTTTAGCACAGATACGCAGTATTTT.

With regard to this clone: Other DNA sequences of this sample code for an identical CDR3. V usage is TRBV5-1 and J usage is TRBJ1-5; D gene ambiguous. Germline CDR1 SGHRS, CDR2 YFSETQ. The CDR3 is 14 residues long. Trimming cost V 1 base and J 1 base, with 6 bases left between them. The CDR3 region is CASSLTGSNQPQHF. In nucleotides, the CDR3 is TGCGCCAGCAGCTTGACGGGGAGCAATCAGCCCCAGCATTTT.

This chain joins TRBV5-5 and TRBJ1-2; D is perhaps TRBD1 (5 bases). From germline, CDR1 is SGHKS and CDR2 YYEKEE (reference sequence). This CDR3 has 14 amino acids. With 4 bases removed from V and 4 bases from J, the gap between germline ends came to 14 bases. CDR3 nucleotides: TGTGCCAGCAGCCCCGACCCAGGGCCCTATGGCTACACCTTC. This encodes CASSPDPGPYGYTF.

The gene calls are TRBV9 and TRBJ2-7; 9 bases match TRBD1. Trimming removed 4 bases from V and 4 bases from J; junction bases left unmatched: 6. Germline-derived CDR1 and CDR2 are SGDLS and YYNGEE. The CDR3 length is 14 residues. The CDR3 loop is CASSSGQGSYEQYF. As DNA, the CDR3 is TGTGCCAGCAGCTCGGGACAGGGATCGTACGAGCAGTACTTC. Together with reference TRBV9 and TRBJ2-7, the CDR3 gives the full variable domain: DSGVTQTPKHLITATGQRVTLRCSPRSGDLSVYWYQQSLDQGLQFLIQYYNGEERAKGNILERFSAQQFPDLHSELNLSSLELGDSALYFCASSSGQGSYEQYFGPGTRLTVT.

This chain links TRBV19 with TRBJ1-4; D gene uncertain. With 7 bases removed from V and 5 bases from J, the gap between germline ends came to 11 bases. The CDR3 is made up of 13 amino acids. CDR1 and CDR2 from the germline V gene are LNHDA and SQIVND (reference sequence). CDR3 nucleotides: TGTGCCAGTAAGAAAAACTTCAATGAAAAACTGTTTTTT. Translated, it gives CASKKNFNEKLFF.

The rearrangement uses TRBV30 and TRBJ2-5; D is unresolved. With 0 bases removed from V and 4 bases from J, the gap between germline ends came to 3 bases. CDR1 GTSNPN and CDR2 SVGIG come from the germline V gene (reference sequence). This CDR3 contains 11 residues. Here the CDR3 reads CAWSVGETQYF. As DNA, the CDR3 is TGTGCCTGGAGTGTCGGAGAGACCCAGTACTTC.

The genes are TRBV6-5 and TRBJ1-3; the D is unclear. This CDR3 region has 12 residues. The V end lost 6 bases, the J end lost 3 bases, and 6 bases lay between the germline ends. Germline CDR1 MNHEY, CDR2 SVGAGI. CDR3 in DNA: TGTGCCAGCAGCACAAATGGAAACACCATATATTTT. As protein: CASSTNGNTIYF.

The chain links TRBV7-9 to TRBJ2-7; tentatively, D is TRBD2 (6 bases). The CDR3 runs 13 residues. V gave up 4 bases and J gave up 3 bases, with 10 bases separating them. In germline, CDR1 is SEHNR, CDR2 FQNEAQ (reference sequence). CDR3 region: CASSSLGGYEQYF. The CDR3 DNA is TGTGCCAGCAGCTCACTCGGGGGCTACGAGCAGTACTTC.

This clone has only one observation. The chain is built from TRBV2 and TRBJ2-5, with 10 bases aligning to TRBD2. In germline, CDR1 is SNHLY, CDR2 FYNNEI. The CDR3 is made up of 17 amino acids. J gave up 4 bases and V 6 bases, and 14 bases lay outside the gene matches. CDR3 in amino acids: CASRSGAGGPSGETQYF. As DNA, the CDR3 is TGTGCCAGCAGATCAGGAGCGGGAGGGCCCTCGGGAGAGACCCAGTACTTC.